A single sample is the source of the 8 T cell receptor beta chains below, sequenced in a study of shared clonotypes between healthy human individuals. The repertoire was sequenced with immunoSEQ multiplex PCR; TCRdb's copy has only in-frame clones and lacks some. The sample lists 2,500,000 or so clones, 85% to 95% seen once, with around 0.4% in the top ten. Specimen: naive CD4+ T cells from PBMCs. Specified subset: CD45RA+ positively selected. These receptors were obtained from a man younger than 35 in good health. Some clones in this sample may be carry-over from other donors' samples.

This chain joins TRBV2 and TRBJ2-7; 9 positions agree with TRBD2. This CDR3 region has 13 residues. V lost 6 bases to trimming and J lost 5 bases; unmatched junction nucleotides: 5. Germline V gene sequence: CDR1 SNHLY, CDR2 FYNNEI. The CDR3 region has the DNA TGTGCCAGCAGAGATAGCGGGAGTGACGAGCAGTACTTC. This codes for CASRDSGSDEQYF.

The chain is built from TRBV7-3 and TRBJ2-2; no reliable D call. The V gene's germline CDR1 is SGHTA and CDR2 FQGTGA. The ends were cut back, 2 bases at V and 1 base at J, with 8 bases in the middle. The CDR3 runs 15 residues. In DNA form, the CDR3 reads TGTGCCAGCAGCTTAGGCAGCGTGAACACCGGGGAGCTGTTTTTT. Protein: CASSLGSVNTGELFF.

J is TRBJ1-3 and V is TRBV9; D not resolved. Germline V lookup: CDR1 SGDLS, CDR2 YYNGEE. Trimming stripped 4 bases from V and 0 bases from J, with 14 bases between. The CDR3 consists of 16 residues. Written as DNA, the CDR3 is TGTGCCAGCAGCTCCACCCAGGTCTACTCTGGAAACACCATATATTTT. Protein sequence: CASSSTQVYSGNTIYF.

CDR3 DNA sequence: TGTGCCAGCAGTTACGGGGGCCAAAGATACAATGAGCAGTTCTTC. It translates to CASSYGGQRYNEQFF. The chain uses TRBV6-5 and TRBJ2-1, with D possibly TRBD1 on 6 matching bases. V was trimmed by 2 bases and J by 4 bases, leaving 12 bases between them. CDR3 length equals 15 residues. CDR1 is MNHEY and CDR2 is SVGAGI in the germline V gene.

On this clone itself: Other DNA sequences from this sample encode an identical CDR3 as well. This chain uses TRBV29-1 with TRBJ2-6; possible D gene TRBD2, 6 bases. CDR3 length: 14 amino acids. Germline CDR1 is SQVTM and CDR2 is ANQGSEA. The V gene lost 4 bases and the J gene lost 4 bases, with 11 bases spanning the gap. The CDR3 protein is CSVVGGGGANVLTF. The CDR3 coding sequence is TGCAGCGTTGTGGGAGGCGGCGGGGCCAACGTCCTGACTTTC.

The chain recombines TRBV6-5 with TRBJ1-3, with 9 bases aligning to TRBD1. CDR3 length equals 16 residues. V dropped 4 bases and J dropped 3; count of bases not matched to a gene: 7. Germline V gene sequence: CDR1 MNHEY, CDR2 SVGAGI. CDR3 in amino acids: CASSSTGQGDGNTIYF. DNA of the CDR3: TGTGCCAGCAGTTCCACGGGACAGGGAGATGGAAACACCATATATTTT.

V and J are TRBV27 and TRBJ2-5; tentative D call: TRBD2 (6 bases). Germline V CDR1 and CDR2: MNHEY, SMNVEV (reference sequence). Trimming pared 7 bases from V and 0 bases from J, leaving 15 bases between. CDR3 length: 15 amino acids. CDR3 region: CASKAGGGYQETQYF. CDR3 coding DNA: TGTGCCAGCAAGGCGGGTGGGGGGTACCAAGAGACCCAGTACTTC.

The count of this clone is one. The CDR3 DNA follows: TGTGCCAGCAGCGAGACTGGACAGTCCTACGAGCAGTACTTC. Protein product: CASSETGQSYEQYF. The chain carries TRBV9 and TRBJ2-7; D possibly corresponds to TRBD1 (6 bases). V lost 3 bases and J lost 1, with 11 bases in between. CDR3 length: 14 amino acids. Germline lookup yields CDR1 SGDLS and CDR2 YYNGEE.